Presented here are 28 T cell receptor beta chains from one specimen sequenced in a study of blood T cell repertoires in COVID-19. Repertoires were generated with immunoSEQ multiplex PCR, while TCRdb's copy carries only in-frame clones and drops some. The sample lists about 59,000 clones, about 72% occurring once. The sequencing sample was made of peripheral blood. The receptors stem from an older man with acute or convalescent COVID-19.

The chain links TRBV11-2 to TRBJ2-7; weak D call: TRBD1 (7 bases). CDR1 is SGHAT, CDR2 FQNNGV, per germline. The V end was cut by 1 base, the J end by 3 bases, with 13 bases between. The CDR3 is 15 residues long. The CDR3 spells CASSLVAGGFYEQYF. CDR3 bases: TGTGCCAGCAGCTTAGTGGCAGGGGGGTTCTACGAGCAGTACTTC.

This sequence joins TRBV7-6 and TRBJ2-7; 12 bases agree with TRBD1. This CDR3 comprises 17 residues. V was pared by 2 bases and J by 5 bases, with 10 bases of the junction left unmatched. Germline values: CDR1 SGHVS, CDR2 FNYEAQ. CDR3 DNA: TGTGCCAGCAGCTTATTCCTTGGGGACAGGGGGCTCAACGAGCAGTACTTC. It specifies CASSLFLGDRGLNEQYF.

The rearrangement links TRBV3-1 (or the pseudogene TRBV3-2) to TRBJ1-2; weak D call: TRBD1 (6 bases). The CDR3 sequence is 15 residues long. Trimming shortened V by 3 bases and J by 2 bases, and 13 bases separated the two germline ends. CDR1 is LGHDT, CDR2 YNNKEL, per germline (reference sequence). The CDR3 spells CASSQGQPGNYGYTF. The CDR3 nucleotides are TGTGCCAGCAGCCAGGGACAACCGGGGAACTATGGCTACACCTTC.

The CDR3 DNA reads TGTGCCAGCAGTCGAAGGGGGATCACCTATGGCTACACCTTC. Its protein is CASSRRGITYGYTF. This chain links TRBV6-5 with TRBJ1-2, with a possible D match to TRBD1 (6 bases). The length of the CDR3 is 14 residues. Trimming removed 5 bases from V and 4 bases from J, with 14 bases in between. From germline, CDR1 is MNHEY and CDR2 SVGAGI.

The V and J genes are TRBV5-8 and TRBJ2-2, with TRBD1 identical over 7 bases. The CDR3 loop spans 16 amino acids. Germline V gene lookup returns CDR1 SGHTS and CDR2 YDEGEE. The trim removed 0 bases at V and 6 bases at J, leaving 8 bases unmatched. CDR3 DNA: TGTGCCAGCAGCTTGGGCAGGGGGACACAGGCCGGGGAGCTGTTTTTT. Its protein product is CASSLGRGTQAGELFF.

The J gene is TRBJ1-1, the V gene TRBV12-3 or TRBV12-4; the D gene is possibly TRBD1 (6 bases). The CDR3 extends over 13 amino acids. The V end was cut by 5 bases, the J end by 8 bases, with 15 bases between. As DNA, the CDR3 is TGTGCCAGCAGTGTGGGACAAAACTTCGAAGCTTTCTTT. Translated: CASSVGQNFEAFF.

V usage is TRBV7-2 and J usage is TRBJ2-1; possible D gene TRBD2, 6 bases. The CDR3 is 13 amino acids. Germline V gene data show CDR1 as SGHTA and CDR2 as FQGNSA. V was clipped by 1 base and J by 7 bases, with 8 bases between them. The CDR3 bases are TGTGCCAGCAGCTTAGACGGGAGTAATGAGCAGTTCTTC. Its protein product is CASSLDGSNEQFF.

The rearrangement joins TRBV7-3 to TRBJ1-1; tentative D call: TRBD1 (6 bases). With 5 bases removed from V and 4 bases from J, the gap between germline ends came to 11 bases. Germline CDR1 is SGHTA and CDR2 is FQGTGA. The CDR3 is 13 residues long. The CDR3, as DNA: TGTGCCAGCAGCCGACAGGTCTCCACTGAAGCTTTCTTT. Protein product: CASSRQVSTEAFF.

The chain employs TRBV4-1 and TRBJ2-6; D might be TRBD1 (6 bases). Germline V CDR1 and CDR2: MGHRA, YSYEKL. The CDR3 is 19 amino acids. V was shortened by 1 base and J by 1 base, with 17 bases between the two germline ends. The CDR3 region is CASSQGPGTQGSGANVLTF. The CDR3 nucleotides read TGCGCCAGCAGCCAAGGACCTGGGACACAGGGATCTGGGGCCAACGTCCTGACTTTC.

This clone has just a few counts. The chain couples TRBV10-1 to TRBJ2-3; D may be TRBD2 (7 bases). Germline V gene sequence: CDR1 WNHNN, CDR2 SYGVQD (reference sequence). The CDR3 totals 17 residues. Trimming stripped 0 bases from V and 3 bases from J, with 16 bases between. CDR3 in amino acids: CASSESSPGGRTDTQYF. The CDR3 DNA reads as TGCGCCAGCAGTGAGTCGAGTCCGGGGGGCCGGACAGATACGCAGTATTTT.

Notes on this clone: Other DNA sequences in the same sample also yield this CDR3. This chain links TRBV19 with TRBJ2-5; a weak D match, TRBD2 (6 bases). The CDR3 spans 13 residues. V gave up 3 bases and J gave up 5 bases, with 10 bases separating them. Looked up from germline, CDR1 is LNHDA and CDR2 is SQIVND (reference sequence). CDR3 DNA sequence: TGTGCCAGTAGTATTGGGGGGTTCGAGACCCAGTACTTC. The encoded protein is CASSIGGFETQYF. The full variable domain, in which reference TRBV19 and TRBJ2-5 provide the parts outside the CDR3, is DGGITQSPKYLFRKEGQNVTLSCEQNLNHDAMYWYRQDPGQGLRLIYYSQIVNDFQKGDIAEGYSVSREKKESFPLTVTSAQKNPTAFYLCASSIGGFETQYFGPGTRLLVL.

This chain uses TRBV4-2 with TRBJ1-2, with D tentatively TRBD1 (6 bases). CDR1 LGHNA and CDR2 YNFKEQ come from the germline V gene. The V and J ends lost 2 bases and 1 base respectively, with 14 bases between them. The CDR3 is made up of 16 amino acids. The CDR3 here is CASSQIKQGGNYGYTF. DNA for the CDR3: TGTGCCAGCAGCCAAATCAAACAGGGCGGTAACTATGGCTACACCTTC.

The chain has TRBV3-1 (or the pseudogene TRBV3-2) and TRBJ1-2, with TRBD1 matching 7 bases. The germline V gene has CDR1 LGHDT and CDR2 YNNKEL (reference sequence). V lost 0 bases to trimming and J lost 7 bases; unmatched junction nucleotides: 5. There are 14 residues in the CDR3. CDR3 loop: CASSQDTRGSGYTF. The CDR3 nucleotides are TGTGCCAGCAGCCAAGATACCAGGGGGTCTGGCTACACCTTC.

The chain uses TRBV10-1 and TRBJ2-1; D uncertain. Germline V CDR1 and CDR2: WNHNN, SYGVQD (reference sequence). V lost 0 bases, J lost 7 bases, and 13 bases lay in between. The CDR3 runs 15 residues. CDR3 region: CASSESNQRRNEQFF. The DNA for the CDR3 is TGCGCCAGCAGTGAGTCGAACCAGCGTCGGAATGAGCAGTTCTTC.

This clone was seen a few times. The rearrangement links TRBV5-1 to TRBJ2-3, with 15 bases matching TRBD2. The V gene end was trimmed by 4 bases and the J gene end by 5 bases; junction bases not matched to a gene: 11. Germline V gene sequence: CDR1 SGHRS, CDR2 YFSETQ. The CDR3 runs 18 residues. CDR3 in DNA: TGCGCCAGCAGCGGAGGGACTAGCGGGGGGCCTATAGAAGATACGCAGTATTTT. This translates into CASSGGTSGGPIEDTQYF. The full variable domain, with the rest looked up from reference TRBV5-1 and TRBJ2-3, is KAGVTQTPRYLIKTRGQQVTLSCSPISGHRSVSWYQQTPGQGLQFLFEYFSETQRNKGNFPGRFSGRQFSNSRSEMNVSTLELGDSALYLCASSGGTSGGPIEDTQYFGPGTRLTVL.

This chain connects TRBV9 to TRBJ2-2; 10 nucleotides agree with TRBD1. CDR3 length equals 15 residues. J was trimmed by 4 bases and V by 4 bases; bases with no gene match: 4. The germline gives CDR1 SGDLS, CDR2 YYNGEE. CDR3 nucleotides: TGTGCCAGCAGCAACGACAGGGGGCTCACCGGGGAGCTGTTTTTT. Its protein product is CASSNDRGLTGELFF.

The rearrangement joins TRBV9 to TRBJ2-1, with 7 bases aligning to TRBD2. CDR3 length: 15 amino acids. The V segment lost 4 bases and the J segment 7 bases; nucleotides outside the gene matches: 11. CDR1 is SGDLS and CDR2 is YYNGEE in the germline V gene. In DNA form, the CDR3 reads TGTGCCAGCAGCCTCAGCGGGATGAGGGAAAATGAGCAGTTCTTC. It yields the protein CASSLSGMRENEQFF.

This CDR3 reads CASSQVAGAEQYF. DNA of the CDR3: TGTGCCAGCAGCCAAGTGGCAGGGGCAGAGCAGTACTTC. This chain connects TRBV3-1 (or the pseudogene TRBV3-2) to TRBJ2-7; possibly TRBD1 for D (6 bases). The germline V gene encodes CDR1 LGHDT and CDR2 YNNKEL (reference sequence). This CDR3 spans 13 amino acids. Between the trimmed V and J ends, which lost 1 base and 7 bases, there was a span of 11 bases.

The gene calls are TRBV15 and TRBJ2-7; a weak D match, TRBD1 (5 bases). The CDR3 is 17 residues long. The V end lost 1 base, the J end lost 0 bases, and 16 bases lay between the germline ends. Germline V CDR1 and CDR2: LNHNV, YYDKDF (reference sequence). The CDR3 DNA reads as TGTGCCACCAGCAGAGTTCGACAGCGAATGAGCTCCTACGAGCAGTACTTC. Encoded protein: CATSRVRQRMSSYEQYF.

The chain employs TRBV19 and TRBJ1-2; 10 positions match TRBD1. CDR1 and CDR2 from the germline V gene are LNHDA and SQIVND (reference sequence). V gave up 6 bases and J gave up 2 bases; unmatched junction bases: 3. CDR3 length: 14 amino acids. In DNA form, the CDR3 reads TGTGCCAGTAGGCGGGGACAGGGGAACTATGGCTACACCTTC. Protein sequence: CASRRGQGNYGYTF.

The chain carries TRBV2 and TRBJ2-5; D is perhaps TRBD2 (6 bases). Germline CDR1 reads SNHLY; CDR2 reads FYNNEI. This CDR3 spans 13 amino acids. V was cut by 5 bases and J by 5 bases, with 12 bases left in between. In DNA form, the CDR3 reads TGTGCCAGCAGTCCCGGGAGAACGGAGACCCAGTACTTC. Its translation: CASSPGRTETQYF.

This clone showed up just a few times. The chain has TRBV5-1 and TRBJ1-3; D gene ambiguous. V dropped 0 bases and J dropped 10 bases, with 14 bases sitting between them. Per the germline V gene, CDR1 is SGHRS and CDR2 is YFSETQ. The CDR3 totals 14 residues. This CDR3 reads CASSLGTSRRTIYF. CDR3 DNA sequence: TGCGCCAGCAGCTTGGGCACCTCGCGGAGGACCATATATTTT.

This chain joins TRBV24-1 and TRBJ2-5; 8 bases are shared with TRBD2. Germline V gene lookup returns CDR1 KGHDR and CDR2 SFDVKD. V lost 1 base to trimming and J lost 5 bases; unmatched junction nucleotides: 8. CDR3 length: 16 residues. This chain's CDR3 is CATSDLSGRGGETQYF. In nucleotides, the CDR3 is TGTGCCACCAGTGATTTATCCGGGAGGGGTGGGGAGACCCAGTACTTC.

CDR3 region: CAIKGLSNSPLHF. Written as DNA, the CDR3 is TGTGCCATCAAGGGACTGAGCAATTCACCCCTCCACTTT. The J gene is TRBJ1-6, the V gene TRBV6-6; a possible D gene is TRBD1 (5 bases). The CDR3 is made up of 13 amino acids. V lost 10 bases and J lost 7, with 14 bases in between. The germline CDR1 and CDR2 sequences are MNHNY and SVGAGI (reference sequence).

V usage is TRBV18 and J usage is TRBJ1-3, with no clear D. In germline, CDR1 is KGHSH, CDR2 LQKENI. Trimming took off 4 bases at V and 3 bases at J, with 13 bases between the two ends. The CDR3 covers 15 residues. CDR3 nucleotides: TGTGCCAGCTCACTAGGAGGTGAAGTTGGAAACACCATATATTTT. It encodes CASSLGGEVGNTIYF.

The chain has TRBV11-3 and TRBJ2-3, with TRBD2 as a possible D gene (6 bases). Per the germline V gene, CDR1 is SGHNT and CDR2 is YENEEA. The CDR3 spans 17 residues. The V end was cut by 5 bases, the J end by 5 bases, with 23 bases between. Here the CDR3 DNA reads TGTGCCAGCAGCCAAACGGCGACGGGAGCTAAAGGAGATACGCAGTATTTT. Encoded protein: CASSQTATGAKGDTQYF.

The chain couples TRBV23-1 to TRBJ2-5; the D gene is possibly TRBD2 (6 bases). TRBV23-1 is an ORF; its function is uncertain. The CDR3 sequence is 15 residues long. Trimming took 8 bases from V and 0 from J, leaving 16 bases between them. CDR3 in DNA: TGCGCCAGCCAGATATGTGGGAGGCACCAAGAGACCCAGTACTTC. Amino acids: CASQICGRHQETQYF.

This clone has a single count. This sequence joins TRBV2 and TRBJ1-5; 9 bases are shared with TRBD1. The CDR3 consists of 15 residues. CDR1 is SNHLY, CDR2 FYNNEI, per germline. V lost 6 bases to trimming and J lost 6 bases; unmatched junction nucleotides: 9. DNA for the CDR3: TGTGCCAGCAGCGGGGGACAGGGAAGGGGTCAGCCCCAGCATTTT. Amino acid sequence: CASSGGQGRGQPQHF.